Shown below are 10 T cell receptor beta chains from a single sample sequenced in a study of naive and memory T cell subsets. The beta constant-region primer was an equimolar mix of two oligonucleotides covering TRBC1 and TRBC2. The ligated cDNA underwent four PCR rounds using SP2 and nested alpha and beta constant-region primers. TCRdb redid the calling of the UMI-ligation and nested PCR reads with MiXCR, one entry per CDR3 protein. The top ten clones hold around 3.5% of a sample with under 35,000 distinct CDR3 sequences, approximately 18% of them seen once. Material: effector memory CD4+ T cells from blood. Subset given: effector memory, CD45RA- CD27-. The receptor source for this set is a human donor in good health.

The chain employs TRBV24-1 and TRBJ2-5, with D perhaps matching TRBD1 (5 bases). V dropped 4 bases and J dropped 1 base, with 15 bases sitting between them. The germline V gene has CDR1 KGHDR and CDR2 SFDVKD. CDR3 length equals 16 residues. The CDR3 nucleotides are TGTGCCACCAGTGACAATCGACAAGGGGTCCAAGAGACCCAGTACTTC. Translating gives CATSDNRQGVQETQYF.

The CDR3 coding sequence is TGTGCCAGCAGCTTGACTGGGGTCACCGGGGAGCTGTTTTTT. As protein: CASSLTGVTGELFF. V gene TRBV7-2 combines with J gene TRBJ2-2; no definite D call. The V gene lost 3 bases and the J gene lost 4 bases, with 9 bases spanning the gap. Germline V CDR1 and CDR2: SGHTA, FQGNSA. CDR3 size: 14 residues.

The chain's CDR3 is CASITAGTGGAWSNQPQHF. As DNA, the CDR3 is TGTGCCAGCATCACCGCCGGGACAGGGGGCGCGTGGAGCAATCAGCCCCAGCATTTT. J is TRBJ1-5 and V is TRBV28; TRBD1 aligns across 12 bases. The CDR3 extends over 19 amino acids. Per the germline V gene, CDR1 is MDHEN and CDR2 is SYDVKM. V was pared by 7 bases and J by 1 base, with 14 bases of the junction left unmatched.

This clonotype came up a few times. V usage is TRBV5-1 and J usage is TRBJ2-3; no clear D. V lost 3 bases and J lost 3, with 23 bases in between. Germline loops: CDR1 SGHRS, CDR2 YFSETQ. The CDR3 spans 18 residues. In DNA form, the CDR3 reads TGCGCCAGCAGCTCCGGTAAGGTGGTGGGTCGAGCAACAGATACGCAGTATTTT. This encodes CASSSGKVVGRATDTQYF.

This clonotype occurred many times. The chain is built from TRBV3-1 and TRBJ1-1; TRBD1 aligns across 8 bases. Germline loops: CDR1 LGHDT, CDR2 YNNKEL (reference sequence). V lost 5 bases and J lost 5; bases outside the gene matches: 10. This CDR3 contains 15 residues. CDR3 sequence: CASSKSTGGATEAFF. The CDR3 region has the DNA TGTGCCAGCAGCAAAAGTACAGGGGGGGCTACTGAAGCTTTCTTT.

The chain links TRBV5-6 to TRBJ2-2; TRBD2 matches 14 bases. The CDR3 length is 19 residues. V shed 2 bases and J 5 bases; nucleotides not matched to a gene: 11. The germline CDR1 and CDR2 sequences are SGHDT and YYEEEE. The CDR3 loop reads CASSLPGLAGAGGTGELFF. The DNA for the CDR3 is TGTGCCAGCAGCTTACCGGGACTAGCGGGAGCCGGTGGAACCGGGGAGCTGTTTTTT.

The chain joins TRBV30 to TRBJ1-2; D not certain. Per germline, CDR1 GTSNPN and CDR2 SVGIG (reference sequence). The CDR3 extends over 13 amino acids. Trimming cost V 4 bases and J 7 bases, with 16 bases left between them. The DNA of the CDR3 is TGTGCCTGGAACCCTCCCGCGGGGAGTGGCTACACCTTC. Its protein product is CAWNPPAGSGYTF.

In this sample, this clonotype is large. The chain has TRBV5-1 and TRBJ1-1; D remains unclear. The V gene's germline CDR1 is SGHRS and CDR2 YFSETQ. There are 13 residues in the CDR3. Trimming cost V 0 bases and J 0 bases, with 3 bases left between them. CDR3 in amino acids: CASSLEVNTEAFF. The CDR3 DNA is TGCGCCAGCAGCTTGGAAGTGAACACTGAAGCTTTCTTT.

In its sample, this clonotype is medium-sized. The J gene is TRBJ2-2, the V gene TRBV6-5, with D maybe TRBD1 (7 bases). The V gene lost 2 bases and the J gene lost 6 bases, with 13 bases spanning the gap. CDR3 length equals 15 residues. CDR1 and CDR2 (germline): MNHEY, SVGAGI. CDR3 in DNA: TGTGCCAGCAGTTACACGCAGGGGGGTTCCGGGGAGCTGTTTTTT. Amino acids: CASSYTQGGSGELFF.

The chain joins TRBV7-2 to TRBJ2-1, with 8 bases lining up with TRBD1. CDR3 length: 13 amino acids. The ends lost 1 base at V and 16 bases at J; junction bases unmatched: 9. CDR1 SGHTA and CDR2 FQGNSA come from the germline V gene. This CDR3 is CASSLEVIQGAFF. CDR3 in DNA: TGTGCCAGCAGCTTAGAGGTGATTCAGGGGGCCTTCTTC.